The 7 T cell receptor beta chains in this list originate from one sample, sequenced in a study of cytomegalovirus exposure and HLA in healthy donors. The PCR was carried out with 60 Vbeta primers and 13 Jbeta primers. Using immunoSEQ multiplex PCR, the repertoire was profiled, and TCRdb retains in-frame clones only, with some absent. The repertoire holds under 200,000 clones, with around 80% as singletons. Specimen: PBMCs. The receptor source for this set is a woman in her forties or fifties in good health and CMV-seropositive.

The chain recombines TRBV7-2 with TRBJ2-1; perhaps TRBD2 as D (6 bases). This CDR3 has 15 residues. Germline V lookup: CDR1 SGHTA, CDR2 FQGNSA. V was cut by 5 bases and J by 2 bases, with 13 bases left in between. The CDR3 region has the DNA TGTGCCAGCAGCCAACCTAGCGACGCCTACAATGAGCAGTTCTTC. Protein: CASSQPSDAYNEQFF.

CDR3 DNA sequence: TGTGCCAGCAGTACCGGGACAGGGTTTTCCTACGAGCAGTACTTC. It is translated as CASSTGTGFSYEQYF. J is TRBJ2-7 and V is TRBV6-5, with 9 nucleotides matching TRBD1. V was pared by 5 bases and J by 1 base, with 6 bases of the junction left unmatched. The germline CDR1 and CDR2 sequences are MNHEY and SVGAGI. The CDR3 totals 15 residues.

V and J are TRBV7-9 and TRBJ2-7; 9 bases agree with TRBD2. V dropped 7 bases and J dropped 2; count of bases not matched to a gene: 9. This CDR3 spans 15 amino acids. Germline-derived CDR1 and CDR2 are SEHNR and FQNEAQ (reference sequence). The CDR3 nucleotides are TGTGCCAGCAAGAGTAGCGGGAGTGCACCCTACGAGCAGTACTTC. Amino acid sequence: CASKSSGSAPYEQYF.

The chain couples TRBV9 to TRBJ2-5; 8 bases map to TRBD2. Gene TRBJ2-7 matches the end of the DNA better, so the J call may be wrong. Germline loops: CDR1 SGDLS, CDR2 YYNGEE. The CDR3 totals 17 residues. CDR3 loop: CASSAPNGRGASYEQYF. The CDR3 bases are TGTGCCAGCAGCGCCCCCAACGGGCGGGGGGCCTCCTACGAGCAGTACTTC.

This clone has just one count. A read error may produce the germline difference seen at one junction end. This chain joins TRBV11-2 and TRBJ2-5; TRBD1 matches at 7 bases. Germline CDR1 is SGHAT and CDR2 is FQNNGV. The CDR3 has 16 residues. The CDR3 bases are TGTGCCAGCAGCGCCCCGGGACAGTGGAGCCAAGCGACCCAGTACTTC. As protein: CASSAPGQWSQATQYF.

This clone showed up just once. The rearrangement joins TRBV5-1 to TRBJ2-2; no clear D gene. V was trimmed by 0 bases and J by 4 bases, leaving 10 bases between them. The CDR3 runs 15 residues. CDR1 and CDR2 (germline): SGHRS, YFSETQ. The CDR3 reads CASSLDDFITGELFF. The CDR3 DNA reads as TGCGCCAGCAGCTTGGATGACTTTATCACCGGGGAGCTGTTTTTT.

The genes are TRBV28 and TRBJ1-4, with a weak D call TRBD1 (6 bases). The CDR3 covers 14 residues. Germline V CDR1 and CDR2: MDHEN, SYDVKM. Trimming pared 2 bases from V and 6 bases from J, leaving 10 bases between. The CDR3 loop reads CASSLAGADEKLFF. CDR3 in DNA: TGTGCCAGCAGTTTAGCGGGGGCGGATGAAAAACTGTTTTTT.